This TCR beta chain was captured by sequencing in a study of control samples from healthy donors and cancer patients. Generated by immunoSEQ multiplex PCR, the TCRdb table keeps only in-frame clones and is missing some. The table records roughly 180,000 clones, approximately 94% of them present only once. This CDR3 region has 14 residues. The ends were cut back, 2 bases at V and 4 bases at J, with 11 bases in the middle. CDR1 MNHEY and CDR2 SVGAGI come from the germline V gene. Sequenced sample: blood. This receptor was obtained from a woman younger than 35 in good health. The J gene is TRBJ1-2, the V gene TRBV6-5; D is perhaps TRBD1 (5 bases). The CDR3 DNA is TGTGCCAGCAGTTACCGGGACCCTCTCTATGGCTACACCTTC. Its protein is CASSYRDPLYGYTF.